The clone carrying this TCR beta chain occurred once. This record comes from a study of OX40 agonist ivuxolimab in advanced cancers. The CDR3 totals 15 residues. CDR1 is SGHRS and CDR2 is YFSETQ in the germline V gene. The ends lost 2 bases at V and 3 bases at J; junction bases unmatched: 6. Generated by immunoSEQ multiplex PCR, the TCRdb table keeps only in-frame clones and is missing some. The sample holds 90,000 to 95,000 clones, more than 75% seen once. The chain couples TRBV5-1 to TRBJ2-3; the match to TRBD2 covers 7 bases. Source: CD4+ or CD8+ T cells sorted from blood, taken in a trial of the OX40 agonist ivuxolimab. The sequence derives from an adult with an advanced solid tumor such as melanoma, head and neck, liver or kidney cancer. The CDR3 loop reads CASSFGRERTDTQYF. Here the CDR3 DNA reads TGCGCCAGCAGCTTCGGGCGGGAGCGGACAGATACGCAGTATTTT. Combining the CDR3 with reference TRBV5-1 and TRBJ2-3 gives the whole variable domain KAGVTQTPRYLIKTRGQQVTLSCSPISGHRSVSWYQQTPGQGLQFLFEYFSETQRNKGNFPGRFSGRQFSNSRSEMNVSTLELGDSALYLCASSFGRERTDTQYFGPGTRLTVL.